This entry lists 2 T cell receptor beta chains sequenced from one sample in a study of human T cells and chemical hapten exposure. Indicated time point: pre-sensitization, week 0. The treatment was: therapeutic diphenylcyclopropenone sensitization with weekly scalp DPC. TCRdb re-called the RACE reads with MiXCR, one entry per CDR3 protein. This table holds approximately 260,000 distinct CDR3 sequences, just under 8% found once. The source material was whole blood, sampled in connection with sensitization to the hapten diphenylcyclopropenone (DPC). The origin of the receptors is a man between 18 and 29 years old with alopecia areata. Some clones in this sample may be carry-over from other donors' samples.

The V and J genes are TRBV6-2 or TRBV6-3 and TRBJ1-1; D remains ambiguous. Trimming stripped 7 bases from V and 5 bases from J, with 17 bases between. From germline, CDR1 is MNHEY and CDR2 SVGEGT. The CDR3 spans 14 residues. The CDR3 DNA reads TGTGCCAGCACCCCTGTTAGGTTTCGAACTGAAGCTTTCTTT. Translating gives CASTPVRFRTEAFF.

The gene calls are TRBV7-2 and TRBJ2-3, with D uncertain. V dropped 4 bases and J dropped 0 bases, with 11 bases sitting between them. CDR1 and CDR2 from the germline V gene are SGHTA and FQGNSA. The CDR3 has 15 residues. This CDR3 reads CASSSSYSSTDTQYF. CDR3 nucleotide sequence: TGTGCCAGCAGCTCCAGCTATTCTAGCACAGATACGCAGTATTTT.